This passage covers 17 T cell receptor beta chains from one sample sequenced in a study of vaccination effects on CD4 cells after COVID-19. Here immunoSEQ multiplex PCR was the method, and the copy in TCRdb shows in-frame clones only, minus some. The sample has approximately 82,000 clones, roughly 80% seen once. Ahead of sequencing, the ViraFEST assay grew antigen-specific CD4+ T cells using viral peptide pools. After more than 9 days in culture, the CD4+ T cells were isolated. Their antigens remain unidentified. The sample consisted of CD4+ T cells from PBMCs cultured with HCoV-229E spike peptides, taken before COVID-19 vaccination. The origin of the receptors is a human donor who received a COVID-19 vaccine.

This rearrangement joins TRBV29-1 to TRBJ2-5, with 7 nucleotides matching TRBD1. The CDR3 consists of 14 residues. V shed 6 bases and J 0 bases; nucleotides not matched to a gene: 7. CDR1 is SQVTM and CDR2 is ANQGSEA in the germline V gene. The CDR3 loop reads CSVALGQNQETQYF. In DNA, the CDR3 is TGCAGCGTCGCCCTGGGACAGAACCAAGAGACCCAGTACTTC.

This rearrangement joins TRBV19 to TRBJ1-6, with D uncertain. Trimming cost V 6 bases and J 1 base, with 16 bases left between them. Germline values: CDR1 LNHDA, CDR2 SQIVND (reference sequence). The CDR3 length is 17 residues. CDR3 nucleotide sequence: TGTGCCAGTAGCCACGGACGGGAAAGGTCCTATAATTCACCCCTCCACTTT. It codes for CASSHGRERSYNSPLHF.

V and J are TRBV27 and TRBJ2-3, with D perhaps TRBD1 or TRBD2 (5 bases each). Germline CDR1 is MNHEY and CDR2 is SMNVEV (reference sequence). The CDR3 consists of 16 residues. Trimming cost V 1 base and J 1 base, with 12 bases left between them. This chain's CDR3 is CASSLYRQRGTDTQYF. CDR3 sequence (DNA): TGTGCCAGCAGTTTATACCGACAGAGGGGCACAGATACGCAGTATTTT.

CDR3 DNA: TGTGCCAGCAGCCCGAGGACTACTAACTATGGCTACACCTTC. As protein: CASSPRTTNYGYTF. The chain carries TRBV7-8 and TRBJ1-2; no clear D gene. Germline lookup yields CDR1 SGHVS and CDR2 FQNEAQ. The ends were cut back, 5 bases at V and 0 bases at J, with 10 bases in the middle. The CDR3 covers 14 residues.

This clone came up a few times. The chain recombines TRBV4-2 with TRBJ2-6, with TRBD2 matching 15 bases. This CDR3 region has 19 residues. V dropped 4 bases and J dropped 3; count of bases not matched to a gene: 7. Germline V lookup: CDR1 LGHNA, CDR2 YNFKEQ. The chain's CDR3 is CASSRGLAGGLGGANVLTF. The CDR3 nucleotides read TGTGCCAGCAGCCGAGGACTAGCGGGGGGGCTTGGTGGGGCCAACGTCCTGACTTTC.

The rearrangement joins TRBV2 to TRBJ2-5; D is tentatively TRBD1 or TRBD2 (5 bases each). The germline gives CDR1 SNHLY, CDR2 FYNNEI. Trimming took 1 base from V and 1 from J, leaving 10 bases between them. The CDR3 loop spans 15 amino acids. CDR3 sequence: CASSEERGVQETQYF. The CDR3 DNA reads as TGTGCCAGCAGTGAAGAGCGAGGGGTCCAAGAGACCCAGTACTTC.

V and J are TRBV4-3 and TRBJ2-1; D unresolved. Germline CDR1 reads LGHNA; CDR2 reads YSLEER. Trimming shortened V by 1 base and J by 6 bases, and 4 bases separated the two germline ends. The CDR3 consists of 12 residues. CDR3 coding DNA: TGCGCCAGCAGCCAAGGGGGCAATGAGCAGTTCTTC. It encodes CASSQGGNEQFF.

This clone has ten or more counts. The J gene is TRBJ1-1, the V gene TRBV9; D is unresolved. Germline V gene lookup returns CDR1 SGDLS and CDR2 YYNGEE. The CDR3 totals 13 residues. V lost 0 bases, J lost 5 bases, and 8 bases lay in between. CDR3 nucleotides: TGTGCCAGCAGCGTAGAGAAAAGGACTGAAGCTTTCTTT. This encodes CASSVEKRTEAFF.

This chain connects TRBV5-1 to TRBJ1-3; 7 bases map to TRBD1. The CDR3 has 16 residues. The junction had 5 bases not matched to a gene; V was cut back by 0 bases and J by 2 bases. Germline lookup yields CDR1 SGHRS and CDR2 YFSETQ. Here the CDR3 DNA reads TGCGCCAGCAGCTTGGAGAGGGACAGCCCTGGAAACACCATATATTTT. Translating it yields CASSLERDSPGNTIYF.

CDR3 region: CASSQRYGLAGGPTDTQYF. In DNA, the CDR3 is TGTGCCAGCAGCCAACGGTATGGGCTAGCGGGGGGGCCGACAGATACGCAGTATTTT. The genes are TRBV4-2 and TRBJ2-3; 12 bases fit TRBD2. The CDR3 has 19 amino acids. The germline V gene encodes CDR1 LGHNA and CDR2 YNFKEQ. Trimming removed 2 bases from V and 3 bases from J; junction bases left unmatched: 12.

This rearrangement joins TRBV7-2 to TRBJ1-4; 9 bases line up with TRBD1. The CDR3 is 15 amino acids. CDR1 and CDR2 (germline): SGHTA, FQGNSA. V lost 4 bases and J lost 11; bases outside the gene matches: 11. CDR3: CASSSTGTGNRKLFF. The CDR3, as DNA: TGTGCCAGCAGCTCTACCGGGACAGGGAATCGGAAACTGTTTTTT.

Here the CDR3 reads CASSLRRNYGYTF. In DNA, the CDR3 is TGTGCCAGCAGTTTAAGACGAAACTATGGCTACACCTTC. The rearrangement links TRBV28 to TRBJ1-2; D is uncertain. Germline V lookup: CDR1 MDHEN, CDR2 SYDVKM. The ends were cut back, 2 bases at V and 2 bases at J, with 6 bases in the middle. This CDR3 region has 13 residues.

The table lists this clone with a count of one. Here the CDR3 DNA reads TGTGCCAGCAGTTACTCGAGTTCGTGGGCCCAGTACTTC. Residues: CASSYSSSWAQYF. The gene calls are TRBV6-5 and TRBJ2-5; D is undetermined. The germline V and J ends were trimmed by 0 bases and 9 bases, with 11 bases remaining between them. The CDR3 totals 13 residues. Germline V lookup: CDR1 MNHEY, CDR2 SVGAGI.

The CDR3: CASRTSGGTDTQYF. CDR3 sequence (DNA): TGTGCCAGCCGGACTAGCGGGGGCACAGATACGCAGTATTTT. The chain uses TRBV6-4 and TRBJ2-3, with 12 bases lining up with TRBD2. The CDR3 is made up of 14 amino acids. The V and J ends lost 8 bases and 1 base, in that order; junction bases with no gene match: 1. Germline values: CDR1 MRHNA, CDR2 SNTAGT.

This clone occurred a few times. V gene TRBV4-1 combines with J gene TRBJ1-6, with TRBD1 matching over 10 bases. The germline CDR1 and CDR2 sequences are MGHRA and YSYEKL. The V and J ends lost 0 bases and 8 bases, in that order; junction bases with no gene match: 1. The CDR3 consists of 15 residues. DNA of the CDR3: TGCGCCAGCAGCCAAGACGACAGGGGGCATTCACCCCTCCACTTT. This gives the protein CASSQDDRGHSPLHF.

This clone was seen more than once but under ten times. The J gene is TRBJ2-2, the V gene TRBV2, with D hard to call. CDR3 size: 15 residues. Germline V CDR1 and CDR2: SNHLY, FYNNEI. V was cut by 5 bases and J by 0 bases, with 10 bases left in between. As DNA, the CDR3 is TGTGCCAGCAGTTTGGACGGATCGAACACCGGGGAGCTGTTTTTT. Protein sequence: CASSLDGSNTGELFF.

The chain joins TRBV9 to TRBJ2-3, with TRBD1 as a possible D gene (6 bases). The CDR3 is 14 residues long. Trimming cost V 3 bases and J 3 bases, with 11 bases left between them. Germline CDR1 and CDR2: SGDLS and YYNGEE. CDR3 region: CASSGTGWTDTQYF. In nucleotides, the CDR3 is TGTGCCAGCAGCGGTACAGGGTGGACAGATACGCAGTATTTT.